This T cell receptor (beta chain) was profiled in a study of spatial heterogeneity in lung cancer. For the study at large: The 60 to 90 donors had untreated early-stage non-small cell lung cancer. Where they were available, follow-up PBMC samples were sequenced, at a median of around 26 months after resection.

The germline gives CDR1 SGHRS, CDR2 YFSETQ. With V trimmed by 4 bases and J by 8 bases, 12 bases remained unmatched. The CDR3 covers 15 residues. This sample's time point: blood at routine non-recurrence follow-up after resection. Unique molecular identifiers, one per molecule, were present on every TCR cDNA molecule. TCRdb reanalysed the 5' RACE reads using MiXCR and keeps one entry per CDR3 protein. The sample has approximately 10,000 distinct CDR3 sequences, approximately 22% seen once. Specimen: PBMCs, collected at follow-up. This receptor was obtained from a female donor with early-stage non-small cell lung cancer. The genes are TRBV5-1 and TRBJ2-1; TRBD2 matches 7 bases. The CDR3 DNA reads as TGCGCCAGCAGCCCGGACCAACTAGCGCGGGATGAGCAGTTCTTC. Its protein is CASSPDQLARDEQFF.